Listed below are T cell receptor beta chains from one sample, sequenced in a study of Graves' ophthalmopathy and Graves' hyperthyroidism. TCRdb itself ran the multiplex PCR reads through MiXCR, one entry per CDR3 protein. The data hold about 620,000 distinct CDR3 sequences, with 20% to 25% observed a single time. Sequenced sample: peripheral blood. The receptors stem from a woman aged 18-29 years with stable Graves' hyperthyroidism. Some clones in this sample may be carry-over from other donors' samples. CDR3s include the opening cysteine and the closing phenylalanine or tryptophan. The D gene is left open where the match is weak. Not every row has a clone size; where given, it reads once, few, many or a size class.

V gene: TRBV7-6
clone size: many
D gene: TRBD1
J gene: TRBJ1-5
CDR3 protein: CASNRDRGVVRSNQPQHF
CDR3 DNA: TGTGCCAGCAACCGGGACAGGGGGGTTGTAAGAAGCAATCAGCCCCAGCATTTT

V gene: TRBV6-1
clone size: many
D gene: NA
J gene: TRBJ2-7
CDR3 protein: CASSDLGQIF
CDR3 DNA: TGTGCCAGCAGTGACCTTGGACAGATCTTC

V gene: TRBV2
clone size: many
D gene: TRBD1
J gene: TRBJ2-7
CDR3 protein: CASKGPGTGGFEQYF
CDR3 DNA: TGTGCCAGCAAGGGCCCCGGGACAGGGGGCTTCGAGCAGTACTTC

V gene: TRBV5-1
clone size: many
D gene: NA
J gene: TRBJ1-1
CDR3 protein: CASTLMEDTEAFF
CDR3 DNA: TGCGCCAGCACGTTGATGGAGGACACTGAAGCTTTCTTT

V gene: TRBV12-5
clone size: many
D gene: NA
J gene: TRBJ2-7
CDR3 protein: CASGFGAEQYF
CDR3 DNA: TGTGCTAGTGGTTTCGGAGCAGAGCAGTACTTC

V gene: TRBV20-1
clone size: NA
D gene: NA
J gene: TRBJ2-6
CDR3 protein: CSARRDTISGANVLTF
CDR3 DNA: TGCAGTGCTAGGCGGGACACGATCTCTGGGGCCAACGTCCTGACTTTC

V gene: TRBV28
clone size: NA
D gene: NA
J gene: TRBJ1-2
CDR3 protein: CASSLRDNYGHTF
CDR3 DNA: TGTGCCAGCAGTCTCCGGGACAACTATGGCCACACCTTC

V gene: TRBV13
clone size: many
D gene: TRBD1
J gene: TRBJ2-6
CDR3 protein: CASSPRTGAGANVLTF
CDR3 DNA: TGTGCCAGCAGCCCCAGGACAGGAGCTGGGGCCAACGTCCTGACTTTC

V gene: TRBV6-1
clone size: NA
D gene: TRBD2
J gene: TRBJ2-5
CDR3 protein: CASSLGLAESQYF
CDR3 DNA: TGTGCCAGCAGCCTGGGACTAGCTGAGAGCCAGTACTTC

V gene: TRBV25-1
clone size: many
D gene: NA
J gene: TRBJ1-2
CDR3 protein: CASSEAQAHYGYTF
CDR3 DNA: TGTGCCAGCAGTGAGGCTCAGGCTCACTATGGCTACACCTTC

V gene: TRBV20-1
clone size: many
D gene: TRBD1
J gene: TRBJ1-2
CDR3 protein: CSANKGANYGYTF
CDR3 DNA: TGCAGTGCTAACAAGGGGGCAAACTATGGCTACACCTTC

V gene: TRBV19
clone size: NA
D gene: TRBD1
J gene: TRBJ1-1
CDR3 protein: CASSGFQGDMNTEAFF
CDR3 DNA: TGTGCCAGTAGTGGGTTTCAGGGGGACATGAACACTGAAGCTTTCTTT

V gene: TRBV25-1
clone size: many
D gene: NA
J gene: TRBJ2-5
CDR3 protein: CASSEVGYSVWTQYF
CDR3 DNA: TGTGCCAGCAGTGAAGTGGGATACTCGGTGTGGACCCAGTACTTC

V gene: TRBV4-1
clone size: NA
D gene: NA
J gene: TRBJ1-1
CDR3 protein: CASSQGYGDLGAFF
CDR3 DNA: TGCGCCAGCAGCCAAGGTTATGGCGACCTGGGGGCTTTCTTT

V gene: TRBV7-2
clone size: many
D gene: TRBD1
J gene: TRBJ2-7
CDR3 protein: CASSSPRQGSYEQYF
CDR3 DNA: TGTGCCAGCAGCTCCCCCAGACAGGGATCCTACGAGCAGTACTTC

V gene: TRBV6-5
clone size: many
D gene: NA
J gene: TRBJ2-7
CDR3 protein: CASSYGGPNYEQYF
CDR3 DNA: TGTGCCAGCAGTTACGGGGGACCGAACTACGAGCAGTACTTC

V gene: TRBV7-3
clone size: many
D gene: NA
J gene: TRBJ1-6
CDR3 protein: CASSRTWDSPLHF
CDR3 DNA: TGTGCCAGCAGCCGAACATGGGATTCACCCCTCCACTTT

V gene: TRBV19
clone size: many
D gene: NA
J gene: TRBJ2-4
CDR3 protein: CASSMGQLAKNIQYF
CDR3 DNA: TGTGCCAGTAGTATGGGTCAGCTAGCCAAAAACATTCAGTACTTC

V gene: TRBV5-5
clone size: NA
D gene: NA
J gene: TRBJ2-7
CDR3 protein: CASSLSGTYLYEQYF
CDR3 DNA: TGTGCCAGCAGCTTGTCCGGGACCTACCTCTACGAGCAGTACTTC

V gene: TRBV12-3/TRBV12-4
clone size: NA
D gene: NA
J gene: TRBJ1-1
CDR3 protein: CASSSAGMGNTEAFF
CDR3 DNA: TGTGCCAGCAGTTCGGCAGGGATGGGGAACACTGAAGCTTTCTTT

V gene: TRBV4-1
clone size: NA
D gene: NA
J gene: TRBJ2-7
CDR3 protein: CASSHSTRGGSGGYEQYF
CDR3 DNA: TGCGCCAGCAGCCACTCAACCCGGGGAGGTAGTGGGGGATACGAGCAGTACTTC

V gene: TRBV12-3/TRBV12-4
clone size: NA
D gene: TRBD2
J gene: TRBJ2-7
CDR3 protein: CASSQEAASGVLEQYF
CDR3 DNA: TGTGCCAGCAGCCAAGAGGCGGCTAGCGGGGTCTTGGAGCAGTACTTC

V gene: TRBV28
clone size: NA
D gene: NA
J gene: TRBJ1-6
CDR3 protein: CASNQPGAWTPLHF
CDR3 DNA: TGTGCCAGCAATCAGCCAGGGGCATGGACACCCCTCCACTTT

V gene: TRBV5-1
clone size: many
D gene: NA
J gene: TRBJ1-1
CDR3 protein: CASSVDASMNTEAFF
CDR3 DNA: TGCGCCAGCAGCGTGGACGCTAGTATGAACACTGAAGCTTTCTTT

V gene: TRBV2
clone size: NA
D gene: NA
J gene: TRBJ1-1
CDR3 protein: CASSLGTGGRAFF
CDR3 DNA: TGTGCCAGCAGCTTAGGGACGGGGGGGAGAGCTTTCTTT

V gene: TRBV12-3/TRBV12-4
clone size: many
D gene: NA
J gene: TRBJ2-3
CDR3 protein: CASSQGGVVDTQYF
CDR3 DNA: TGTGCCAGCAGTCAGGGGGGCGTGGTAGATACGCAGTATTTT

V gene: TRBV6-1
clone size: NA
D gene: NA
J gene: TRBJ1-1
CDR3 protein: CASRTSGTEAFF
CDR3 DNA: TGTGCCAGCAGGACTTCGGGCACTGAAGCTTTCTTT

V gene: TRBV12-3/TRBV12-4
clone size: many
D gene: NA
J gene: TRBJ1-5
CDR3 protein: CASSFRDGGHQPQHF
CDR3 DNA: TGTGCCAGCAGTTTCCGGGACGGGGGGCATCAGCCCCAGCATTTT

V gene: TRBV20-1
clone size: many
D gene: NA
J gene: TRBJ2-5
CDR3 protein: CSARKRGGRRVETQYF
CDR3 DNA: TGCAGTGCTAGAAAGAGGGGAGGCAGGAGAGTGGAGACCCAGTACTTC

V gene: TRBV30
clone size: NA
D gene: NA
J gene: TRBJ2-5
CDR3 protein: CAWSQGRMETQYF
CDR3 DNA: TGTGCCTGGAGTCAGGGGAGGATGGAGACCCAGTACTTC

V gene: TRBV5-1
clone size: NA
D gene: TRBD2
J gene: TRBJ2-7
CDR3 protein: CASSLLLAGGLVNEQYF
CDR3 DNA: TGCGCCAGCAGCTTGTTGCTAGCGGGGGGCCTAGTTAACGAGCAGTACTTC

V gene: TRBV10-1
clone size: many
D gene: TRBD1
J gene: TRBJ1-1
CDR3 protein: CASSSQGAAEAFF
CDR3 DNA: TGCGCCAGCAGTTCCCAGGGGGCGGCTGAAGCTTTCTTT

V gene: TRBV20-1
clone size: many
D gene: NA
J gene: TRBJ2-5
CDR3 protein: CSASPHNRDQETQYF
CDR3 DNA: TGCAGTGCTAGCCCCCACAACAGGGACCAAGAGACCCAGTACTTC

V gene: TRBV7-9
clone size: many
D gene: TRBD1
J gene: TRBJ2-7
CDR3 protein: CASSLGTGLDEQYF
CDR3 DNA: TGTGCCAGCAGCTTAGGGACAGGGCTCGACGAGCAGTACTTC

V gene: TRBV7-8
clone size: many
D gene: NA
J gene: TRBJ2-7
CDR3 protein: CASSLGRGMGEQYF
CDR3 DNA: TGTGCCAGCAGCTTAGGCCGGGGCATGGGGGAGCAGTACTTC

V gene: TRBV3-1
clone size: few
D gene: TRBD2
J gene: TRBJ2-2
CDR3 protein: CASSQGPGGARGGELFF
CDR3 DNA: TGTGCCAGCAGCCAAGGACCCGGGGGGGCGCGGGGCGGGGAGCTGTTTTTT

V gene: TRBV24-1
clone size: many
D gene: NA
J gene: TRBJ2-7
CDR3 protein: CATSGRDSYEQYF
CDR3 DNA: TGTGCCACCAGTGGCCGGGACTCCTACGAGCAGTACTTC

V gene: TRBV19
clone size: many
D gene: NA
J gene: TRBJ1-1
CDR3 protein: CASSKGLNTEAFF
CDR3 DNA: TGTGCCAGTAGTAAGGGGCTGAACACTGAAGCTTTCTTT

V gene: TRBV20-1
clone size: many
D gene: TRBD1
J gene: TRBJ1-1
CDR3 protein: CSALRGSNTEAFF
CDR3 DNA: TGCAGTGCCCTCAGGGGGTCGAACACTGAAGCTTTCTTT

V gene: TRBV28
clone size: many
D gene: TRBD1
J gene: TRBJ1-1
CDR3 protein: CASSRHRDRRRKDTEAFF
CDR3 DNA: TGTGCCAGCAGTAGACACCGGGACAGGAGGAGAAAGGACACTGAAGCTTTCTTT

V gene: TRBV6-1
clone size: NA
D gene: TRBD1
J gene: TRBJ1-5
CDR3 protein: CTSRADRGQGQPQHF
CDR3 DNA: TGTACCAGCAGAGCGGACAGGGGGCAGGGTCAGCCCCAGCATTTT

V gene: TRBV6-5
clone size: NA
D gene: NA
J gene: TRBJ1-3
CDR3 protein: CASSSVRRFSGNTIYF
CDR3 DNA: TGTGCCAGCAGTTCCGTCCGGAGGTTCTCTGGAAACACCATATATTTT

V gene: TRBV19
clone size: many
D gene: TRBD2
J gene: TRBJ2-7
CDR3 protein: CASSIDLASGSYEQYF
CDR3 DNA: TGTGCCAGTAGTATAGATCTGGCTAGCGGGAGTTACGAGCAGTACTTC

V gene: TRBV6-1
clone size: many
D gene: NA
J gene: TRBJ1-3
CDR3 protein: CASSEAPGQISGNTIYF
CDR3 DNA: TGTGCCAGCAGTGAAGCCCCCGGACAGATCTCTGGAAACACCATATATTTT